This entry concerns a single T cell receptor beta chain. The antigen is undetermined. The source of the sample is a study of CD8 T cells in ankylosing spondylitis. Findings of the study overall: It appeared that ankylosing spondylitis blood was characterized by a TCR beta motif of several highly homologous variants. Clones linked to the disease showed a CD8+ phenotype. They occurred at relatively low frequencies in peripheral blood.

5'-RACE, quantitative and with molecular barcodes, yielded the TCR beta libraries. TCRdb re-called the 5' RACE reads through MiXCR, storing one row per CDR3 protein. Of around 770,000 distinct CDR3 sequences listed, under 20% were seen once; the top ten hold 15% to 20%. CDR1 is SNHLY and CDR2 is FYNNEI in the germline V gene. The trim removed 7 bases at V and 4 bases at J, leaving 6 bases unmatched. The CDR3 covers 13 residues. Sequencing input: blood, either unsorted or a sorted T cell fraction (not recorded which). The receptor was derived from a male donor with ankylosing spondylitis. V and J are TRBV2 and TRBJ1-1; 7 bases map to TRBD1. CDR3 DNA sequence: TGTGCCAGCACTGGACAGGAGGGCACTGAAGCTTTCTTT. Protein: CASTGQEGTEAFF.